The clone carrying this T cell receptor beta chain was seen a few times. The sample originates from a study of CD8 T cells in Susac syndrome. CD8+ and CD4+ T cells circulating in blood were sequenced for TCR beta. It was negative isolation that provided the CD8+ and CD4+ T cells, whereas TEMRA cells were enriched by FACS. When the RNA was reverse transcribed, random hexamers were used with an input of roughly 0.5 to 1 ug. TCRdb processed the immunoSEQ multiplex PCR reads anew with MiXCR; each CDR3 protein has one entry. This repertoire shows over 95,000 distinct CDR3 sequences, nearly 95% found once; its top ten account for around 0.15%. The junction had 2 bases not matched to a gene; V was cut back by 4 bases and J by 2 bases. The germline V gene has CDR1 SGHTA and CDR2 FQGNSA. The length of the CDR3 is 15 residues.

Source material: CD4+ T cells from PBMCs. V gene TRBV7-2 combines with J gene TRBJ2-7; TRBD2 matches 13 bases. The source of this sequence is a human donor in good health. CDR3: CASSSGTSGTYEQYF. CDR3 coding DNA: TGTGCCAGCAGCTCCGGGACTAGCGGGACCTACGAGCAGTACTTC. Looking up the rest from reference TRBV7-2 and TRBJ2-7 gives the full variable domain: GAGVSQSPSNKVTEKGKDVELRCDPISGHTALYWYRQSLGQGLEFLIYFQGNSAPDKSGLPSDRFSAERTGGSVSTLTIQRTQQEDSAVYLCASSSGTSGTYEQYFGPGTRLTVT.